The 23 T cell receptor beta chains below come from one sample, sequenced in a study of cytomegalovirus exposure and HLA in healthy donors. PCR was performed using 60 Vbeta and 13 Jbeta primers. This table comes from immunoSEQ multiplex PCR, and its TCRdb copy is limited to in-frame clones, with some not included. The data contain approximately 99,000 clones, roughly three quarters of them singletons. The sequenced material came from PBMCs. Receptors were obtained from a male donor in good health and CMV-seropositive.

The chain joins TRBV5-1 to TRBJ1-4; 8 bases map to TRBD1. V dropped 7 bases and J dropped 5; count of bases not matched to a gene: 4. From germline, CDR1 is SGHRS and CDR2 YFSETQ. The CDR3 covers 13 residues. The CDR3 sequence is CASSGQGNEKLFF. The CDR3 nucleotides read TGCGCCAGCTCAGGACAGGGCAATGAAAAACTGTTTTTT.

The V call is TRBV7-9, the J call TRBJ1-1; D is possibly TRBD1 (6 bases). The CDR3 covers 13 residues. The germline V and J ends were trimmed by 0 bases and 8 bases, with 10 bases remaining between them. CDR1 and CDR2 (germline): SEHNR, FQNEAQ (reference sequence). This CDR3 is CASSLASTGEAFF. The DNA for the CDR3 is TGTGCCAGCAGCTTAGCGAGTACAGGGGAAGCTTTCTTT.

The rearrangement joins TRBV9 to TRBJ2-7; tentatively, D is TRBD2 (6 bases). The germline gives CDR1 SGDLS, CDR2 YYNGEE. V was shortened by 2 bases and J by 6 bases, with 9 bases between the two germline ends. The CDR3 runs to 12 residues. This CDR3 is CASSVAGSEQYF. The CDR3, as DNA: TGTGCCAGCAGCGTGGCGGGGAGCGAGCAGTACTTC.

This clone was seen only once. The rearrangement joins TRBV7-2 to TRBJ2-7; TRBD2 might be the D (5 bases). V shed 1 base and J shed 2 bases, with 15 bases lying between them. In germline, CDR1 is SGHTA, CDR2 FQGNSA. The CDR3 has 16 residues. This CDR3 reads CASSLEASKSAYEQYF. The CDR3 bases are TGTGCCAGCAGCTTAGAGGCTAGCAAGTCGGCCTACGAGCAGTACTTC.

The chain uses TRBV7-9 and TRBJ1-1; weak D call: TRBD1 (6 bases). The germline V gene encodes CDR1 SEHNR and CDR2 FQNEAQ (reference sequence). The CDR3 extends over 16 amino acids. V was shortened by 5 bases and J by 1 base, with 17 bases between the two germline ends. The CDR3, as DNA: TGTGCCAGCAGCGGACAGAGGACCTGGGGGAACACTGAAGCTTTCTTT. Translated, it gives CASSGQRTWGNTEAFF. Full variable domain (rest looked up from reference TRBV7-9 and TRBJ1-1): DTGVSQNPRHKITKRGQNVTFRCDPISEHNRLYWYRQTLGQGPEFLTYFQNEAQLEKSRLLSDRFSAERPKGSFSTLEIQRTEQGDSAMYLCASSGQRTWGNTEAFFGQGTRLTVV.

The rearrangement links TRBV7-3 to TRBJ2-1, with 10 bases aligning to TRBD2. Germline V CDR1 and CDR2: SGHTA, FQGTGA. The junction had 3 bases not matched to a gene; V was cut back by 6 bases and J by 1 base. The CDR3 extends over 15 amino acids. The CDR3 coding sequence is TGTGCCAGCAGTTCTAGCGGGGGATCCTACAATGAGCAGTTCTTC. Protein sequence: CASSSSGGSYNEQFF. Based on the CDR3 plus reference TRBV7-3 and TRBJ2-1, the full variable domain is GAGVSQTPSNKVTEKGKYVELRCDPISGHTALYWYRQSLGQGPEFLIYFQGTGAADDSGLPNDRFFAVRPEGSVSTLKIQRTERGDSAVYLCASSSSGGSYNEQFFGPGTRLTVL.

The DNA for the CDR3 is TGTGCCACCTCGCCCCGGGAGGGCGCGAACACCGGGGAGCTGTTTTTT. As protein: CATSPREGANTGELFF. The gene calls are TRBV2 and TRBJ2-2; the match to TRBD2 covers 8 bases. J was trimmed by 0 bases and V by 10 bases; bases with no gene match: 10. Germline CDR1 is SNHLY and CDR2 is FYNNEI. The CDR3 loop spans 16 amino acids.

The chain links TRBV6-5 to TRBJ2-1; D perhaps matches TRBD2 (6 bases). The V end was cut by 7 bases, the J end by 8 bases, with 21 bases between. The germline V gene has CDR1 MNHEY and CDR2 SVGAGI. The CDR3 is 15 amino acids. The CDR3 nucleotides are TGTGCCAGCACCCCCCTCCCTGGCGGGGCGCATGAGCAGTTCTTC. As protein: CASTPLPGGAHEQFF.

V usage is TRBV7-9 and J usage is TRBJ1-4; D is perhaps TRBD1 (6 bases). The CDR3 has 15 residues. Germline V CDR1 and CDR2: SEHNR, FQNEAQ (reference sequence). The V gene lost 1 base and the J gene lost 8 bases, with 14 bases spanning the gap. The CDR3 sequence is CASSLGGRGLEKLFF. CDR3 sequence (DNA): TGTGCCAGCAGCTTAGGGGGGCGAGGATTGGAAAAACTGTTTTTT. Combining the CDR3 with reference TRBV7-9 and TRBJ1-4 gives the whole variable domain DTGVSQNPRHKITKRGQNVTFRCDPISEHNRLYWYRQTLGQGPEFLTYFQNEAQLEKSRLLSDRFSAERPKGSFSTLEIQRTEQGDSAMYLCASSLGGRGLEKLFFGSGTQLSVL.

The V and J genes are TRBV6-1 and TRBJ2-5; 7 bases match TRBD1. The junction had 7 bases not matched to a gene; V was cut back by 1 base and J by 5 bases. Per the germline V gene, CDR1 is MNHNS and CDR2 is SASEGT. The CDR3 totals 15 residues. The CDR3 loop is CASSEVNRGFETQYF. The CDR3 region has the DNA TGTGCCAGCAGTGAAGTCAACAGGGGTTTCGAGACCCAGTACTTC.

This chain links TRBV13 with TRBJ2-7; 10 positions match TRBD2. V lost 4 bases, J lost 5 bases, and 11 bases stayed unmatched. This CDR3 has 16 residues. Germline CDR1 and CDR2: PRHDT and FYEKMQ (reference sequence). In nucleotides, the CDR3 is TGTGCCAGCAGCTCAACCGGGACTAGCGAGTCCCACGAGCAGTACTTC. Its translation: CASSSTGTSESHEQYF.

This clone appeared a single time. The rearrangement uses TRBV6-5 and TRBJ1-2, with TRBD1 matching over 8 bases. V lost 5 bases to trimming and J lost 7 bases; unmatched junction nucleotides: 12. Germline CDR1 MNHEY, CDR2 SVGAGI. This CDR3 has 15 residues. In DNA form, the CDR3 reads TGTGCCAGCAGTCGCGGACAGGGAAGATACGGTGGCTACACCTTC. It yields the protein CASSRGQGRYGGYTF.

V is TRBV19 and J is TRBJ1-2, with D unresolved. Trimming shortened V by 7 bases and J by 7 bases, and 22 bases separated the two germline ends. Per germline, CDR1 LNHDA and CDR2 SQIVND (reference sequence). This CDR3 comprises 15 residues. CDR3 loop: CASTSGPSGVSGYTF. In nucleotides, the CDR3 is TGTGCCAGTACGTCTGGTCCTTCCGGGGTTAGTGGCTACACCTTC.

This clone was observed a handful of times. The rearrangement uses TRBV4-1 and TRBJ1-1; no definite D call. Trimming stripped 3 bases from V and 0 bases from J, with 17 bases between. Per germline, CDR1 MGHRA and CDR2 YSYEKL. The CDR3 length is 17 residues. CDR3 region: CASSHRPDDIMNTEAFF. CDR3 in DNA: TGCGCCAGCAGCCACCGCCCCGACGACATAATGAACACTGAAGCTTTCTTT.

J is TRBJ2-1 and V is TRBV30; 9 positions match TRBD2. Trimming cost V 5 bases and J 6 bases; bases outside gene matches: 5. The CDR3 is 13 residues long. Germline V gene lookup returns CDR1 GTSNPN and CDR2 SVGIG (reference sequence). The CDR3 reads CAWGTGLANEQFF. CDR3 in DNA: TGTGCCTGGGGTACGGGACTAGCCAATGAGCAGTTCTTC.

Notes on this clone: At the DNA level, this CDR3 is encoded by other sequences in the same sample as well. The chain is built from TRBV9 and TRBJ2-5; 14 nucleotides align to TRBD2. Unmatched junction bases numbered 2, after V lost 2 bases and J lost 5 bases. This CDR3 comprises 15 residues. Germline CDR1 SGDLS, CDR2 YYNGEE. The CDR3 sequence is CASSVGTSGGETQYF. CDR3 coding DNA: TGTGCCAGCAGCGTCGGGACTAGCGGGGGTGAGACCCAGTACTTC.

CDR3 in amino acids: CASRPGDRVNSPLHF. DNA for the CDR3: TGTGCCAGTCGACCTGGTGACAGAGTTAATTCACCCCTCCACTTT. The chain couples TRBV6-1 to TRBJ1-6; D is possibly TRBD1 (5 bases). CDR1 and CDR2 from the germline V gene are MNHNS and SASEGT. The V end was cut by 9 bases, the J end by 6 bases, with 18 bases between. The CDR3 is made up of 15 amino acids.

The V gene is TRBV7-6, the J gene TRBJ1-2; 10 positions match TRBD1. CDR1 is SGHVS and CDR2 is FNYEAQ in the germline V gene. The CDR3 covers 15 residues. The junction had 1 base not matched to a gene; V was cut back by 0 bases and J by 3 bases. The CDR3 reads CASSLAGTGDYGYTF. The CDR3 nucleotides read TGTGCCAGCAGCTTAGCCGGGACAGGGGACTATGGCTACACCTTC.

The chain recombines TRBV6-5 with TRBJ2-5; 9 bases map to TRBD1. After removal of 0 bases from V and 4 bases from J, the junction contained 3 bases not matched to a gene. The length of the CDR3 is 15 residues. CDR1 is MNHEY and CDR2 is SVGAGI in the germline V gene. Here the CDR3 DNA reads TGTGCCAGCAGTTACTCGGGACAGGGCCCAGAGACCCAGTACTTC. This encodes CASSYSGQGPETQYF.

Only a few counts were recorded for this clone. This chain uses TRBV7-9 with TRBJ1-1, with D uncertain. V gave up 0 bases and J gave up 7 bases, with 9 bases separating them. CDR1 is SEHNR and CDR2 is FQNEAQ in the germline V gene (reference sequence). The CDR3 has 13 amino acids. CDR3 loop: CASSLADRGEAFF. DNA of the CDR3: TGTGCCAGCAGCTTAGCGGATAGAGGTGAAGCTTTCTTT.

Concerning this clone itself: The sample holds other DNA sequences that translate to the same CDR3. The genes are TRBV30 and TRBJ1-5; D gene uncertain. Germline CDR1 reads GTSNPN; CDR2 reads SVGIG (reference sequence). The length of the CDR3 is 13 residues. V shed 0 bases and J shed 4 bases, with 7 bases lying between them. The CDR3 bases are TGTGCCTGGAGTGTACGGGAAAATCAGCCCCAGCATTTT. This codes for CAWSVRENQPQHF.

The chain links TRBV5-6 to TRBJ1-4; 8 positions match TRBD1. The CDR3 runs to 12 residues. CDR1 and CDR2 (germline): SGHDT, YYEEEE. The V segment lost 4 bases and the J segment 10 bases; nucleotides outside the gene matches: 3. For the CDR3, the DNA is TGTGCCAGCAGCAGAACAGGGGGAAAACTGTTTTTT. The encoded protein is CASSRTGGKLFF. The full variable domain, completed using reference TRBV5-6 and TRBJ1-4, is DAGVTQSPTHLIKTRGQQVTLRCSPKSGHDTVSWYQQALGQGPQFIFQYYEEEERQRGNFPDRFSGHQFPNYSSELNVNALLLGDSALYLCASSRTGGKLFFGSGTQLSVL.

CDR3 DNA: TGTGCCAGCTCAGCGTCTTCGGGGGTATCTGGAAACACCATATATTTT. Its protein is CASSASSGVSGNTIYF. The V and J genes are TRBV18 and TRBJ1-3, with D perhaps matching TRBD1 (5 bases). With 5 bases removed from V and 1 base from J, the gap between germline ends came to 15 bases. CDR1 and CDR2 from the germline V gene are KGHSH and LQKENI. The CDR3 totals 16 residues.